Below, 25 T cell receptor beta chains from the same sample are listed, as sequenced in a study of blood T cell repertoires in COVID-19 (dated by TCRdb to between 2020 and 2021). The method behind the library was the immunoSEQ multiplex PCR assay. TCRdb re-hosts the immuneACCESS table, in-frame sequences only. Its copies lack some clones; in the studies checked, an unresolved V gene accounts for under half of them, and the cause for the rest is not known. The sample records some 150,000 clones, around 89% of which are singletons. The ten largest account for approximately 3% of the sample. The sample consisted of peripheral blood. The receptors shown here come from a woman in her sixties or seventies with active COVID-19.

The CDR3 spells CASSERPSGMWDTQYF. The DNA for the CDR3 is TGTGCCAGCAGTGAACGTCCTAGCGGGATGTGGGATACGCAGTATTTT. This chain links TRBV6-1 with TRBJ2-3, with TRBD2 matching over 9 bases. V dropped 2 bases and J dropped 6; count of bases not matched to a gene: 9. CDR3 length: 16 residues. Germline V gene lookup returns CDR1 MNHNS and CDR2 SASEGT.

The gene calls are TRBV10-3 and TRBJ1-1; D unresolved. In germline, CDR1 is ENHRY, CDR2 SYGVKD. CDR3 length equals 15 residues. V gave up 5 bases and J gave up 1 base, with 14 bases separating them. This chain's CDR3 is CAISPGQTTNTEAFF. The CDR3 bases are TGTGCCATCAGTCCAGGCCAGACCACGAACACTGAAGCTTTCTTT.

This chain links TRBV30 with TRBJ2-6, with 7 bases fitting TRBD1. The CDR3 covers 16 residues. Losses at the gene ends were 7 bases for V and 0 bases for J; bases not matched to a gene: 9. Germline V CDR1 and CDR2: GTSNPN, SVGIG (reference sequence). For the CDR3, the DNA is TGTGCCTCTCCCGGGACAGCGATCTCTGGGGCCAACGTCCTGACTTTC. This translates into CASPGTAISGANVLTF.

This sequence joins TRBV5-1 and TRBJ2-6, with D possibly TRBD2 on 5 matching bases. V lost 4 bases and J lost 4, with 12 bases in between. The CDR3 runs to 15 residues. Germline lookup yields CDR1 SGHRS and CDR2 YFSETQ. The CDR3 is CASSDYSAGANVLTF. The CDR3 region has the DNA TGCGCCAGCAGCGACTACTCCGCCGGGGCCAACGTCCTGACTTTC.

The chain links TRBV25-1 to TRBJ1-4; D perhaps matches TRBD1 (5 bases). CDR3 length: 16 amino acids. CDR1 and CDR2 from the germline V gene are MGHDK and SYGVNS. V was trimmed by 2 bases and J by 8 bases, leaving 18 bases between them. The CDR3 is CASSENQLPGKEKLFF. The CDR3 DNA sequence: TGTGCCAGCAGTGAAAACCAGTTGCCAGGGAAAGAAAAACTGTTTTTT.

V is TRBV28 and J is TRBJ2-5, with D perhaps matching TRBD1 (6 bases). This CDR3 has 13 residues. V lost 7 bases and J lost 5, with 14 bases in between. The germline V gene has CDR1 MDHEN and CDR2 SYDVKM. The CDR3 DNA reads TGTGCCAGCAAAACAGGGAGCCAGGAGACCCAGTACTTC. It translates to CASKTGSQETQYF.

The rearrangement joins TRBV28 to TRBJ2-7, with 11 bases fitting TRBD1. The CDR3 covers 14 residues. Per the germline V gene, CDR1 is MDHEN and CDR2 is SYDVKM. The J segment lost 4 bases and the V segment lost 6 bases, leaving 5 bases of the junction unmatched. CDR3 sequence: CASRRTGGGYEQYF. The CDR3 coding sequence is TGTGCCAGCAGAAGGACAGGGGGCGGTTACGAGCAGTACTTC.

The chain couples TRBV18 to TRBJ1-2; D might be TRBD1 (6 bases). The CDR3 runs 18 residues. Germline V gives CDR1 KGHSH, CDR2 LQKENI. Trimming took 2 bases from V and 4 from J, leaving 23 bases between them. The CDR3 nucleotides are TGTGCCAGCTCACCATTACATGATAGGACCCTAGGGGGCTATGGCTACACCTTC. Translated: CASSPLHDRTLGGYGYTF. Together with reference TRBV18 and TRBJ1-2, the CDR3 gives the full variable domain: NAGVMQNPRHLVRRRGQEARLRCSPMKGHSHVYWYRQLPEEGLKFMVYLQKENIIDESGMPKERFSAEFPKEGPSILRIQQVVRGDSAAYFCASSPLHDRTLGGYGYTFGSGTRLTVV.

The CDR3 spells CASRTGQNTGELFF. Here the CDR3 DNA reads TGTGCCAGCAGGACGGGACAGAACACCGGGGAGCTGTTTTTT. This chain links TRBV28 with TRBJ2-2; perhaps TRBD1 as D (6 bases). Germline assignment: CDR1 MDHEN and CDR2 SYDVKM. V lost 6 bases, J lost 1 base, and 9 bases lay in between. The CDR3 loop spans 14 amino acids.

This clone appeared a single time. The V call is TRBV7-6, the J call TRBJ2-1; a possible D gene is TRBD2 (5 bases). Germline V gene sequence: CDR1 SGHVS, CDR2 FNYEAQ. V lost 4 bases and J 1 base, leaving 17 bases between the germline ends. The CDR3 has 17 amino acids. The CDR3 bases are TGTGCCAGCAGCTCAATGCTGGCCCAGCGGTCCTACAATGAGCAGTTCTTC. The encoded protein is CASSSMLAQRSYNEQFF.

The rearrangement links TRBV5-6 to TRBJ2-1; 9 bases map to TRBD2. The CDR3 length is 18 residues. The ends lost 5 bases at V and 3 bases at J; junction bases unmatched: 15. In germline, CDR1 is SGHDT, CDR2 YYEEEE. CDR3 bases: TGTGCCAGCAGTTTGTACGTGACTAGCGGATACCTCTACAATGAGCAGTTCTTC. Amino acid sequence: CASSLYVTSGYLYNEQFF. Full variable domain (remainder filled in from reference TRBV5-6 and TRBJ2-1): DAGVTQSPTHLIKTRGQQVTLRCSPKSGHDTVSWYQQALGQGPQFIFQYYEEEERQRGNFPDRFSGHQFPNYSSELNVNALLLGDSALYLCASSLYVTSGYLYNEQFFGPGTRLTVL.

This chain uses TRBV30 with TRBJ1-3; 7 positions agree with TRBD1. This CDR3 contains 17 residues. Germline CDR1 is GTSNPN and CDR2 is SVGIG (reference sequence). Unmatched junction bases numbered 8, after V lost 0 bases and J lost 0 bases. CDR3 in amino acids: CAWSVGKGQLSGNTIYF. CDR3 nucleotides: TGTGCCTGGAGTGTAGGCAAGGGACAGCTCTCTGGAAACACCATATATTTT.

Only a few counts were recorded for this clone. For the CDR3, the DNA is TGTGCCAGCAGTCTAACAGATAGCAATCAGCCCCAGCATTTT. It is translated as CASSLTDSNQPQHF. This rearrangement joins TRBV9 to TRBJ1-5; D gene uncertain. The CDR3 covers 14 residues. V was shortened by 5 bases and J by 0 bases, with 9 bases between the two germline ends. Germline assignment: CDR1 SGDLS and CDR2 YYNGEE.

This chain connects TRBV6-5 to TRBJ2-5, with D maybe TRBD1 (6 bases). The CDR3 sequence is 14 residues long. Germline CDR1 and CDR2: MNHEY and SVGAGI. With 8 bases removed from V and 7 bases from J, the gap between germline ends came to 20 bases. The CDR3 DNA reads as TGTGCCAGCGTGGTCTCCACAGGGTCGGGGACCCAGTACTTC. It codes for CASVVSTGSGTQYF.

This chain connects TRBV5-1 to TRBJ2-1; tentative D call: TRBD2 (5 bases). The CDR3 loop spans 16 amino acids. The germline gives CDR1 SGHRS, CDR2 YFSETQ. Trimming took 0 bases from V and 3 from J, leaving 13 bases between them. For the CDR3, the DNA is TGCGCCAGCAGCTTGGCTAGCCGGAGAGACTACAATGAGCAGTTCTTC. Residues: CASSLASRRDYNEQFF.

This clone was counted a single time. V usage is TRBV5-4 and J usage is TRBJ2-4, with 10 positions matching TRBD2. The CDR3 extends over 17 amino acids. Germline assignment: CDR1 SGHNT and CDR2 YYREEE (reference sequence). Trimming took 3 bases from V and 3 from J; bases not matched to a gene: 9. The CDR3: CASSSLAGGGGKNIQYF. The CDR3 coding sequence is TGTGCCAGCAGCTCCTTAGCGGGAGGAGGTGGCAAAAACATTCAGTACTTC.

V and J are TRBV19 and TRBJ2-1; D perhaps matches TRBD1 (6 bases). V was shortened by 4 bases and J by 3 bases, with 16 bases between the two germline ends. The germline V gene has CDR1 LNHDA and CDR2 SQIVND (reference sequence). This CDR3 comprises 16 residues. The CDR3 is CASSKPGQGIYNEQFF. The DNA of the CDR3 is TGTGCCAGTAGTAAACCCGGGCAGGGGATCTACAATGAGCAGTTCTTC.

V is TRBV6-6 and J is TRBJ2-5; D perhaps matches TRBD2 (7 bases). The CDR3 contains 14 residues. Germline V gives CDR1 MNHNY, CDR2 SVGAGI (reference sequence). V was trimmed by 7 bases and J by 5 bases, leaving 17 bases between them. The CDR3 DNA is TGTGCCAGCACCGGGCGGGAGAGGGGGGAGACCCAGTACTTC. Encoded protein: CASTGRERGETQYF.

CDR3 region: CASSRDRGHDEQYF. CDR3 in DNA: TGTGCCAGCAGCCGGGACAGGGGGCACGACGAGCAGTACTTC. The chain combines TRBV5-6 with TRBJ2-7, with TRBD1 matching 12 bases. V lost 4 bases, J lost 5 bases, and 4 bases stayed unmatched. CDR3 length: 14 amino acids. Germline V gene sequence: CDR1 SGHDT, CDR2 YYEEEE.

The chain is built from TRBV5-6 and TRBJ2-7; D gene unclear. The CDR3 extends over 15 amino acids. Germline CDR1 and CDR2: SGHDT and YYEEEE. With 1 base removed from V and 5 bases from J, the gap between germline ends came to 16 bases. Here the CDR3 reads CASSLPPSAVDEQYF. The CDR3 region has the DNA TGTGCCAGCAGCTTGCCCCCATCTGCGGTCGACGAGCAGTACTTC.

This chain links TRBV5-4 with TRBJ2-5, with TRBD1 identical over 10 bases. The CDR3 runs 16 residues. Germline CDR1 is SGHNT and CDR2 is YYREEE (reference sequence). V lost 3 bases to trimming and J lost 4 bases; unmatched junction nucleotides: 9. The CDR3 nucleotides read TGTGCCAGCAGCTCGGGCGGACAGGGGGTAGGAGAGACCCAGTACTTC. Translating it yields CASSSGGQGVGETQYF.

This chain uses TRBV11-1 with TRBJ2-3, with a tentative D call TRBD2 (5 bases). This CDR3 comprises 12 residues. Between the trimmed V and J ends, which lost 5 bases and 9 bases, there was a span of 12 bases. Germline V CDR1 and CDR2: SGHAT, FQDESV (reference sequence). For the CDR3, the DNA is TGTGCCAGCAGCCCAAACGGGGAGACGCAGTATTTT. The encoded protein is CASSPNGETQYF.

The chain recombines TRBV6-5 with TRBJ2-7; D is unclear. CDR1 is MNHEY and CDR2 is SVGAGI in the germline V gene. V lost 0 bases to trimming and J lost 2 bases, with 8 bases between them. The CDR3 runs to 14 residues. This CDR3 reads CASSYSPGPYEQYF. The CDR3 DNA follows: TGTGCCAGCAGTTACTCCCCCGGTCCCTACGAGCAGTACTTC.

The V gene is TRBV11-2, the J gene TRBJ2-7; 10 positions match TRBD1. The CDR3 has 17 residues. V trimming: 3 bases; J trimming: 4 bases; junction bases outside the gene matches: 12. The germline gives CDR1 SGHAT, CDR2 FQNNGV. The CDR3 DNA is TGTGCCAGCAGCTTTTCCAACTCCGGGACAGGGGTGTACGAGCAGTACTTC. This translates into CASSFSNSGTGVYEQYF.

This chain uses TRBV6-5 with TRBJ2-3; D perhaps matches TRBD1 (6 bases). Trimming cost V 7 bases and J 2 bases, with 10 bases left between them. CDR3 length: 13 amino acids. The V gene's germline CDR1 is MNHEY and CDR2 SVGAGI. CDR3 in amino acids: CASTWDITDTQYF. The CDR3 bases are TGTGCCAGCACCTGGGACATCACAGATACGCAGTATTTT.